The entry below describes one T cell receptor beta chain. Its specificity is not known. The CDR3 runs 15 residues. Germline V gene sequence: CDR1 MGHRA, CDR2 YSYEKL. This entry comes from a study of CXCR3-negative and CXCR3-positive naive CD8 T cells. Study-level findings and limits: Against CXCR3-negative naive cells, CXCR3-positive naive cells showed more hydrophobic TRB CDR3s.

cDNA libraries for TRB were generated by 5' RACE incorporating UMI labels. TCRdb re-analyzed the 5' RACE reads; it lists each CDR3 protein once, without DNA. In total, the table holds about 82,000 distinct CDR3 sequences. The sequence was collected from a human donor in good health. Some clones in this sample may be carry-over from other donors' samples. The J gene is TRBJ2-7, the V gene TRBV4-1. Specimen: naive CXCR3- CD8+ T cells from blood. Subset described: CD45RO-CCR7+CD27+CD95- naive CD8+ T cells lacking CXCR3 (TNR3-). CDR3: CASSQVTESSYEQYF.